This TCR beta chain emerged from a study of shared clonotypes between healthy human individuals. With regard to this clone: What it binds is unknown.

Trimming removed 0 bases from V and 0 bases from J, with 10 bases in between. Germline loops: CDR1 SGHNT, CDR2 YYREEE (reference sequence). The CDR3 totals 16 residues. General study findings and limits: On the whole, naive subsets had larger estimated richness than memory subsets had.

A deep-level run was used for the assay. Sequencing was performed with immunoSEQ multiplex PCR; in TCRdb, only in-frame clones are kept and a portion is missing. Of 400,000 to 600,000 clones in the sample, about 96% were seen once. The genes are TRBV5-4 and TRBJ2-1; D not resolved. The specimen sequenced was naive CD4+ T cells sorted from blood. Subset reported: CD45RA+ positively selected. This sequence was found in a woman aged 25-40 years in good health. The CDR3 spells CASSLAGRSSYNEQFF. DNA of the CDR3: TGTGCCAGCAGCTTGGCCGGTCGGAGCTCCTACAATGAGCAGTTCTTC.